These 10 T cell receptor beta chains came from one sample sequenced in a study of T cells in Graves' hyperthyroidism and ophthalmopathy. TCR beta CDR3 regions were amplified from RNA transcripts. The HTBI primer set was used in a first-round RT-PCR of the TCR CDR3. TCRdb analysed the multiplex PCR reads with MiXCR anew, one entry per CDR3 protein. The sample lists a few hundred thousand distinct CDR3 sequences, roughly 15% occurring once. Sequences were obtained from blood. The receptors come from a woman in her late teens or twenties with Graves' hyperthyroidism.

This clonotype showed up many times. The chain links TRBV2 to TRBJ1-5; TRBD1 agrees at 8 bases. CDR1 and CDR2 from the germline V gene are SNHLY and FYNNEI. V shed 4 bases and J 7 bases; nucleotides not matched to a gene: 6. This CDR3 is 14 amino acids long. CDR3 loop: CASSGTGRDQPQHF. DNA of the CDR3: TGTGCCAGCAGTGGGACAGGGCGGGACCAGCCCCAGCATTTT.

This clonotype was found many times. The chain uses TRBV27 and TRBJ1-2; perhaps TRBD1 as D (5 bases). Trimming shortened V by 7 bases and J by 4 bases, and 13 bases separated the two germline ends. The germline gives CDR1 MNHEY, CDR2 SMNVEV (reference sequence). The CDR3 length is 13 residues. The CDR3 region is CASTSLDSYGYTF. In DNA form, the CDR3 reads TGTGCCAGCACTTCCCTAGACAGCTATGGCTACACCTTC.

The chain couples TRBV19 to TRBJ1-1; the D is unclear. Trimming left V 3 bases short and J 1 base short, with 9 bases between. The CDR3 has 14 residues. The germline V gene has CDR1 LNHDA and CDR2 SQIVND (reference sequence). CDR3 in DNA: TGTGCCAGTAGTATCACCTGGACGAACACTGAAGCTTTCTTT. Encoded protein: CASSITWTNTEAFF. Full variable domain (missing parts from reference TRBV19 and TRBJ1-1): DGGITQSPKYLFRKEGQNVTLSCEQNLNHDAMYWYRQDPGQGLRLIYYSQIVNDFQKGDIAEGYSVSREKKESFPLTVTSAQKNPTAFYLCASSITWTNTEAFFGQGTRLTVV.

The sample holds a few counts of this clonotype. This chain connects TRBV7-9 to TRBJ1-1; D is undetermined. V was clipped by 4 bases and J by 8 bases, with 14 bases between them. Germline V gene sequence: CDR1 SEHNR, CDR2 FQNEAQ (reference sequence). CDR3 length: 13 residues. CDR3 sequence reads: CASSSLLPFEAFF. CDR3 DNA sequence: TGTGCCAGCAGCTCCCTACTTCCCTTCGAAGCTTTCTTT.

This clonotype was seen a handful of times. The chain recombines TRBV30 with TRBJ2-1; D call uncertain. The CDR3 runs to 12 residues. Germline assignment: CDR1 GTSNPN and CDR2 SVGIG (reference sequence). V shed 1 base and J shed 9 bases, with 10 bases lying between them. CDR3 amino acids: CAWSEATSEQFF. The CDR3 nucleotides are TGTGCCTGGAGTGAGGCTACGAGTGAGCAGTTCTTC.

The chain uses TRBV29-1 and TRBJ2-5, with D hard to call. The germline V gene has CDR1 SQVTM and CDR2 ANQGSEA. V lost 2 bases, J lost 5 bases, and 18 bases lay in between. The CDR3 totals 15 residues. CDR3 nucleotides: TGCAGCGTTGAACAAAACCCTACAATCAAGGAGACCCAGTACTTC. Translated, it gives CSVEQNPTIKETQYF.

This clonotype was recorded many times. This chain joins TRBV6-2 or TRBV6-3 and TRBJ1-5; 7 nucleotides match TRBD1. CDR1 is MNHEY and CDR2 is SVGEGT in the germline V gene. CDR3 length: 14 residues. Trimming removed 6 bases from V and 2 bases from J; junction bases left unmatched: 4. CDR3 region: CASRTTGGNQPQHF. The CDR3 DNA is TGTGCCAGCAGGACAACAGGGGGCAATCAGCCCCAGCATTTT.

The chain joins TRBV18 to TRBJ1-6; D may be TRBD1 (6 bases). Trimming took off 1 base at V and 8 bases at J, with 12 bases between the two ends. The CDR3 contains 15 residues. Germline V gives CDR1 KGHSH, CDR2 LQKENI. Here the CDR3 DNA reads TGTGCCAGCTCACCACGAACAGGGAGGGATTCACCCCTCCACTTT. Residues: CASSPRTGRDSPLHF.

This clonotype was seen many times. This sequence joins TRBV6-1 and TRBJ2-1, with TRBD2 matching 12 bases. The V gene's germline CDR1 is MNHNS and CDR2 SASEGT. V dropped 5 bases and J dropped 8; count of bases not matched to a gene: 4. The CDR3 consists of 14 residues. The DNA of the CDR3 is TGTGCCAGCAGTCCGGGACTAGCGGGCTATGAGCAGTTCTTC. The encoded protein is CASSPGLAGYEQFF.

This clonotype was detected a few times. The chain recombines TRBV7-2 with TRBJ2-7; D perhaps matches TRBD1 (6 bases). Germline CDR1 and CDR2: SGHTA and FQGNSA. V dropped 1 base and J dropped 4 bases, with 14 bases sitting between them. The CDR3 consists of 15 residues. CDR3 coding DNA: TGTGCCAGCAGCTTAGGTGACAGGTTTCCATACGAGCAGTACTTC. Translation gives CASSLGDRFPYEQYF.